The clone carrying this T cell receptor beta chain was counted only a few times. Its antigen is unidentified. The sample belongs to a study of identical twins. Broader study findings: Zero-insertion results could be subject to partial confounding by invariant MAIT and iNKT cells.

V was pared by 1 base and J by 4 bases, with 14 bases between. This CDR3 comprises 16 residues. Per germline, CDR1 LGHNA and CDR2 YNFKEQ. After template switching added a universal primer site, the resulting cDNA carried unique molecular identifiers. TCRdb re-called the 5' RACE reads with MiXCR, one entry per CDR3 protein. Here the sample spans fewer than 500,000 distinct CDR3 sequences, approximately 14% being singletons. The sample also formed part of further work on yellow fever vaccine responses in identical twins.

This sequence originates from a woman between 18 and 30 years old in good health. Specimen: CD4+ T cells sorted from blood. The chain employs TRBV4-2 and TRBJ1-5; TRBD1 is a possible D gene (5 bases). The CDR3 bases are TGTGCCAGCAGCCAAGTAACGGGGGAGCCAAATCAGCCCCAGCATTTT. Its translation is CASSQVTGEPNQPQHF.